The clone carrying this T cell receptor beta chain came up once. Its antigen is still unknown. The test was conducted at deep level. In the source study's methods: ImmunoSEQ only sent back junction sequences with no quality scores, so filtering was done differently. Only in-frame clones appear in the TCRdb table, and some are missing; sequencing was by immunoSEQ multiplex PCR. V, J and clone size reflect that table, while D and trimming were determined from the DNA. The sample has 1 million to 1.3 million clones; 78% are singletons. The data originate from a study of shared clonotypes between healthy human individuals. Study-wide points: On the whole, naive subsets had larger estimated richness than memory subsets had.

There are 16 residues in the CDR3. The J segment lost 6 bases and the V segment lost 4 bases, leaving 8 bases of the junction unmatched. Germline values: CDR1 MNHEY, CDR2 SMNVEV (reference sequence). Within Nashville, Tennessee resided all donors, each a Caucasian adult. The sequenced material came from memory CD4+ T cells from PBMCs. Subset of the sample: CD45RA-negative fraction. The source of this sequence is a man aged 18 to 35 in good health. Some clones in this sample may be carry-over from other donors' samples. The chain links TRBV27 to TRBJ2-2; 10 nucleotides match TRBD1. The CDR3 DNA sequence: TGTGCCAGCAGTTACGACAGGGGGCGAGATCCCGGGGAGCTGTTTTTT. It translates to CASSYDRGRDPGELFF.